Listed here are 28 T cell receptor beta chains from one sample, sequenced in a study of identical twins. Each CDR3 protein gets one entry after TCRdb re-called the 5' RACE reads with MiXCR. The table records roughly 540,000 distinct CDR3 sequences, roughly 21% of them present only once. These sequences were also reported in another study, on T cells expressing NK-cell markers.

The sample taken for sequencing was CD4+ T cells sorted from blood. Receptors originate from a woman younger than 30 in good health.

At least ten counts were recorded for this clonotype. The chain uses TRBV5-1 and TRBJ1-5, with D perhaps matching TRBD1 (6 bases). CDR1 is SGHRS and CDR2 is YFSETQ in the germline V gene. This CDR3 contains 14 residues. Trimming took 0 bases from V and 5 from J, leaving 9 bases between them. CDR3 coding DNA: TGCGCCAGCAGCTTGGTTTCAGGGGATCAGCCCCAGCATTTT. Translating it yields CASSLVSGDQPQHF.

This clonotype was seen more than once but under ten times. V is TRBV5-1 and J is TRBJ2-7; 12 positions match TRBD1. CDR1 and CDR2 (germline): SGHRS, YFSETQ. This CDR3 contains 19 residues. Trimming removed 0 bases from V and 2 bases from J; junction bases left unmatched: 12. The CDR3 protein is CASSLASTRDRGRTYEQYF. CDR3 DNA: TGCGCCAGCAGCTTGGCCTCCACGAGGGACAGGGGGCGAACCTACGAGCAGTACTTC.

This chain links TRBV4-3 with TRBJ2-3; D is unclear. The germline gives CDR1 LGHNA, CDR2 YSLEER. The germline V and J ends were trimmed by 1 base and 3 bases, with 14 bases remaining between them. The CDR3 is 16 residues long. Here the CDR3 reads CASSQGAVPRTDTQYF. The CDR3 bases are TGCGCCAGCAGCCAAGGGGCGGTCCCACGGACAGATACGCAGTATTTT.

This clonotype came up many times. V gene TRBV7-2 combines with J gene TRBJ2-7, with D uncertain. CDR3 size: 11 residues. Germline V CDR1 and CDR2: SGHTA, FQGNSA. The V end was cut by 4 bases, the J end by 3 bases, with 4 bases between. CDR3 sequence (DNA): TGTGCCAGCAGCTACTACTACGAGCAGTACTTC. Residues: CASSYYYEQYF.

The chain employs TRBV7-9 and TRBJ1-2; D unclear. Germline CDR1 reads SEHNR; CDR2 reads FQNEAQ (reference sequence). CDR3 size: 16 residues. Trimming took 5 bases from V and 1 from J, leaving 17 bases between them. DNA for the CDR3: TGTGCCAGCAGCATGAGAACGGGAATACTTAACTATGGCTACACCTTC. This codes for CASSMRTGILNYGYTF.

This clonotype was seen a handful of times. The chain recombines TRBV6-5 with TRBJ2-7; 8 nucleotides match TRBD2. Germline assignment: CDR1 MNHEY and CDR2 SVGAGI. The CDR3 contains 16 residues. V was clipped by 4 bases and J by 5 bases; unmatched bases: 13. The CDR3 DNA reads as TGTGCCAGCAGTTTAATAGGGACTAGTAGGTTCCACGAGCAGTACTTC. Amino acids: CASSLIGTSRFHEQYF.

CDR3 in DNA: TGTGCCAGCAGCCAGGCTAGCGGGGCTGAGCAGTTCTTC. This encodes CASSQASGAEQFF. This chain links TRBV14 with TRBJ2-1, with 9 bases aligning to TRBD2. This CDR3 has 13 residues. Germline CDR1 is SGHDN and CDR2 is FVKESK. With V trimmed by 3 bases and J by 9 bases, 3 bases remained unmatched.

The V and J genes are TRBV5-6 and TRBJ2-1, with 8 bases aligning to TRBD2. Germline V lookup: CDR1 SGHDT, CDR2 YYEEEE. Germline trimming cut 1 base from V and 3 bases from J; bases unmatched to any gene: 3. The length of the CDR3 is 15 residues. The CDR3 DNA follows: TGTGCCAGCAGCTTGAGCGGGAGTGACTACAATGAGCAGTTCTTC. Translated, it gives CASSLSGSDYNEQFF. Drawing the rest from reference TRBV5-6 and TRBJ2-1, the complete variable domain is DAGVTQSPTHLIKTRGQQVTLRCSPKSGHDTVSWYQQALGQGPQFIFQYYEEEERQRGNFPDRFSGHQFPNYSSELNVNALLLGDSALYLCASSLSGSDYNEQFFGPGTRLTVL.

The chain recombines TRBV27 with TRBJ2-4; tentatively, D is TRBD1 (6 bases). V was shortened by 4 bases and J by 2 bases, with 21 bases between the two germline ends. Germline-derived CDR1 and CDR2 are MNHEY and SMNVEV (reference sequence). The CDR3 spans 18 residues. The CDR3 DNA follows: TGTGCCAGCAGTTCAAAGCAATTGGACAGTTTCACCAAAAACATTCAGTACTTC. Its translation is CASSSKQLDSFTKNIQYF.

This sequence joins TRBV9 and TRBJ2-5; D unclear. Per the germline V gene, CDR1 is SGDLS and CDR2 is YYNGEE. V lost 0 bases, J lost 1 base, and 7 bases lay in between. The CDR3 runs to 14 residues. CDR3 DNA sequence: TGTGCCAGCAGCGTAGCGGGTATCCAAGAGACCCAGTACTTC. Translated, it gives CASSVAGIQETQYF.

This clonotype was counted ten times or more. CDR3 sequence: CSARGVKGEWAFF. CDR3 bases: TGCAGTGCTAGAGGGGTGAAAGGGGAGTGGGCTTTCTTT. The chain couples TRBV20-1 to TRBJ1-1; perhaps TRBD1 as D (5 bases). The CDR3 covers 13 residues. Germline V gives CDR1 DFQATT, CDR2 SNEGSKA (reference sequence). V was clipped by 1 base and J by 11 bases, with 17 bases between them.

The genes are TRBV20-1 and TRBJ2-1, with D unclear. CDR3 size: 14 residues. V was trimmed by 6 bases and J by 8 bases, leaving 20 bases between them. Looked up from germline, CDR1 is DFQATT and CDR2 is SNEGSKA (reference sequence). As DNA, the CDR3 is TGCAGTGCGTGGCCGATAGTTCAAAGGGATGAGCAGTTCTTC. The encoded protein is CSAWPIVQRDEQFF.

This clonotype came up many times. V gene TRBV7-2 combines with J gene TRBJ1-1; D is perhaps TRBD1 (5 bases). V lost 3 bases and J lost 6, with 11 bases in between. The germline V gene has CDR1 SGHTA and CDR2 FQGNSA. This CDR3 has 13 residues. CDR3 protein: CASSFGRAAEAFF. The CDR3 DNA reads TGTGCCAGCAGCTTTGGCAGGGCCGCTGAAGCTTTCTTT.

The sample holds a few counts of this clonotype. The chain carries TRBV5-1 and TRBJ2-3, with a tentative D call TRBD1 (6 bases). Germline-derived CDR1 and CDR2 are SGHRS and YFSETQ. This CDR3 is built from 15 residues. Trimming took off 3 bases at V and 0 bases at J, with 11 bases between the two ends. CDR3: CASSSNRASTDTQYF. The CDR3, as DNA: TGCGCCAGCAGCTCTAACAGGGCTAGCACAGATACGCAGTATTTT. Supplemented by reference TRBV5-1 and TRBJ2-3, the full variable domain reads KAGVTQTPRYLIKTRGQQVTLSCSPISGHRSVSWYQQTPGQGLQFLFEYFSETQRNKGNFPGRFSGRQFSNSRSEMNVSTLELGDSALYLCASSSNRASTDTQYFGPGTRLTVL.

This clonotype occurred a few times. The chain recombines TRBV12-3 or TRBV12-4 with TRBJ2-3, with 7 bases matching TRBD2. The CDR3 contains 18 residues. J lost 4 bases, V lost 4 bases, and 17 bases had no gene match. CDR3 DNA: TGTGCCAGCAGTTCACTTTTTCGGGATAGCGGGCGCTCAGATACGCAGTATTTT. It is translated as CASSSLFRDSGRSDTQYF.

This clonotype was counted between two and nine times. The gene calls are TRBV12-3 or TRBV12-4 and TRBJ2-4; D uncertain. Between the trimmed V and J ends, which lost 3 bases and 2 bases, there was a span of 11 bases. This CDR3 has 15 amino acids. This chain's CDR3 is CASSLSVNTKNIQYF. The DNA for the CDR3 is TGTGCCAGCAGTTTGTCGGTTAATACCAAAAACATTCAGTACTTC.

This clonotype was counted a few times. The CDR3 DNA reads as TGCAGCGTTTTGAGCGTCGGCTACGAGCAGTACTTC. It specifies CSVLSVGYEQYF. The chain recombines TRBV29-1 with TRBJ2-7; D not certain. V was trimmed by 5 bases and J by 3 bases, leaving 11 bases between them. Germline values: CDR1 SQVTM, CDR2 ANQGSEA. CDR3 size: 12 residues.

The chain couples TRBV5-1 to TRBJ2-7; no reliable D call. This CDR3 contains 15 residues. Between the trimmed V and J ends, which lost 6 bases and 1 base, there was a span of 17 bases. Germline V gives CDR1 SGHRS, CDR2 YFSETQ. The CDR3 reads CASKEGWGKSYEQYF. The CDR3 coding sequence is TGCGCCAGCAAGGAAGGCTGGGGTAAATCCTACGAGCAGTACTTC.

The CDR3 nucleotides read TGCGCCAGCAGCCAAGATCTCACGTTGCAGAGGAACATTCAGTACTTC. Translation: CASSQDLTLQRNIQYF. The V gene is TRBV4-3, the J gene TRBJ2-4, with D uncertain. CDR1 LGHNA and CDR2 YSLEER come from the germline V gene. V was clipped by 0 bases and J by 7 bases, with 16 bases between them. CDR3 length: 16 amino acids.

The chain is built from TRBV10-1 and TRBJ2-2; 9 nucleotides agree with TRBD1. Per germline, CDR1 WNHNN and CDR2 SYGVQD (reference sequence). The V gene end was trimmed by 6 bases and the J gene end by 3 bases; junction bases not matched to a gene: 5. CDR3 length: 15 amino acids. CDR3 sequence: CASRKDRGDTGELFF. The CDR3, as DNA: TGCGCCAGCAGGAAGGACAGGGGTGACACCGGGGAGCTGTTTTTT.

V gene TRBV12-3 or TRBV12-4 combines with J gene TRBJ2-2; no definite D call. The CDR3 covers 15 residues. The V end was cut by 3 bases, the J end by 4 bases, with 12 bases between. The CDR3 reads CASSFSIGFTGELFF. CDR3 sequence (DNA): TGTGCCAGCAGTTTTTCAATAGGGTTCACCGGGGAGCTGTTTTTT.

This rearrangement joins TRBV20-1 to TRBJ1-2; tentatively, D is TRBD1 (6 bases). Germline-derived CDR1 and CDR2 are DFQATT and SNEGSKA (reference sequence). Trimming stripped 3 bases from V and 3 bases from J, with 11 bases between. The CDR3 is 13 amino acids. The CDR3: CSASSTGYYGYTF. CDR3 in DNA: TGCAGTGCTAGCTCCACAGGGTACTATGGCTACACCTTC.

This clonotype has just a few counts. CDR3 sequence (DNA): TGTGCCAGCAGCCTCGAAGGGGGGGCCGGGGAGCTGTTTTTT. Its protein is CASSLEGGAGELFF. The rearrangement links TRBV5-5 to TRBJ2-2, with D perhaps TRBD2 (7 bases). The CDR3 is 14 amino acids. The V gene lost 4 bases and the J gene lost 6 bases, with 13 bases spanning the gap. Germline lookup yields CDR1 SGHKS and CDR2 YYEKEE (reference sequence).

This clonotype showed up many times. CDR3 sequence reads: CAIPSRSGYTF. CDR3 sequence (DNA): TGTGCCATCCCATCCCGGTCGGGCTACACCTTC. The genes are TRBV12-3 or TRBV12-4 and TRBJ1-2; D not resolved. V was pared by 10 bases and J by 8 bases, with 14 bases between. The CDR3 spans 11 residues.

This clonotype showed up just once. This rearrangement joins TRBV28 to TRBJ1-5, with D tentatively TRBD1 (5 bases). CDR3 size: 19 residues. Germline loops: CDR1 MDHEN, CDR2 SYDVKM. The ends were cut back, 11 bases at V and 0 bases at J, with 29 bases in the middle. CDR3 protein: CAFSFQGRGLFYSNQPQHF. CDR3 nucleotide sequence: TGTGCCTTCAGTTTCCAGGGAAGGGGATTATTTTATAGCAATCAGCCCCAGCATTTT.

This chain uses TRBV6-5 with TRBJ2-7; TRBD2 matches 10 bases. The CDR3 extends over 16 amino acids. Trimming cost V 2 bases and J 0 bases; bases outside gene matches: 4. Germline values: CDR1 MNHEY, CDR2 SVGAGI. CDR3 amino acids: CASSYAGLAYSYEQYF. For the CDR3, the DNA is TGTGCCAGCAGTTACGCGGGACTAGCGTACTCCTACGAGCAGTACTTC.

To note about this clonotype: Compared with germline, one end of the junction differs, possibly owing to a read error. The chain combines TRBV10-3 with TRBJ2-1; the D is unclear. The CDR3 has 13 residues. Germline V gene data show CDR1 as ENHRY and CDR2 as SYGVKD. Written as DNA, the CDR3 is TGTGCCCTCAGCCCCTCACCCCCCAATGAGCAGTTCTTC. Its protein is CALSPSPPNEQFF.

This clonotype was seen more than once but under ten times. The CDR3 loop reads CASSYSTGFEQFF. CDR3 DNA: TGTGCCAGCAGTTACTCGACCGGGTTCGAGCAGTTCTTC. This rearrangement joins TRBV6-2 or TRBV6-3 to TRBJ2-1; D is unresolved. Germline V gene sequence: CDR1 MNHEY, CDR2 SVGEGT. V lost 0 bases, J lost 10 bases, and 10 bases lay in between. The CDR3 has 13 amino acids.